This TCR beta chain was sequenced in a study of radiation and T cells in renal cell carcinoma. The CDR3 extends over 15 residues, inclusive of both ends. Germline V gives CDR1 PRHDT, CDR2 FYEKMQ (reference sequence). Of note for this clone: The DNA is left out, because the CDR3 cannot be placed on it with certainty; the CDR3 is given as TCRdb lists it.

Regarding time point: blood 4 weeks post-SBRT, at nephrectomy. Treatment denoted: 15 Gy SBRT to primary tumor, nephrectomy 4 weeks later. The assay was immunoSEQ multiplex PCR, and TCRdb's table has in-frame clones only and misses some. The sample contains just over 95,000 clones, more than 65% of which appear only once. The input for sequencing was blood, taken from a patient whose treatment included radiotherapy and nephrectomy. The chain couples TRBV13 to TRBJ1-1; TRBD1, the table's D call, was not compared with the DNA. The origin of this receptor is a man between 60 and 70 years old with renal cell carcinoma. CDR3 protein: CASSLGVGTGAPQGF.